Shown below are 12 T cell receptor beta chains from a single sample sequenced in a study of cytomegalovirus exposure and HLA in healthy donors. Data came from immunoSEQ multiplex PCR; TCRdb stores just in-frame clones and leaves some out. The sample lists 65,000 or so clones; 90% to 95% were seen once. Sequenced sample: PBMCs. Receptors originate from a woman aged 18-29 years in good health and CMV-seronegative.

The V call is TRBV19, the J call TRBJ1-4; 8 bases agree with TRBD1. V gave up 3 bases and J gave up 7 bases; unmatched junction bases: 7. Looked up from germline, CDR1 is LNHDA and CDR2 is SQIVND (reference sequence). The CDR3 is 15 residues long. CDR3 amino acids: CASSIFDRGGEKLFF. CDR3 coding DNA: TGTGCCAGTAGTATCTTCGACAGGGGAGGTGAAAAACTGTTTTTT. The whole variable domain, filled in from reference TRBV19 and TRBJ1-4, reads DGGITQSPKYLFRKEGQNVTLSCEQNLNHDAMYWYRQDPGQGLRLIYYSQIVNDFQKGDIAEGYSVSREKKESFPLTVTSAQKNPTAFYLCASSIFDRGGEKLFFGSGTQLSVL.

The chain recombines TRBV6-1 with TRBJ2-7, with 10 bases fitting TRBD2. This CDR3 has 15 amino acids. Germline CDR1 is MNHNS and CDR2 is SASEGT. Germline trimming cut 1 base from V and 7 bases from J; bases unmatched to any gene: 7. CDR3 region: CASSEEAGGPREQYF. The CDR3 DNA reads TGTGCCAGCAGTGAAGAAGCGGGAGGGCCGCGAGAGCAGTACTTC.

V is TRBV10-3 and J is TRBJ1-6; 7 bases are a match to TRBD1. CDR3 length equals 14 residues. The V gene end was trimmed by 7 bases and the J gene end by 4 bases; junction bases not matched to a gene: 4. Germline V lookup: CDR1 ENHRY, CDR2 SYGVKD. The CDR3 here is CAITQDRYNSPLHF. CDR3 nucleotides: TGTGCCATCACCCAGGACAGGTATAATTCACCCCTCCACTTT.

This clone was seen a few times. The chain employs TRBV5-1 and TRBJ1-2; D remains ambiguous. Deletions cut 4 bases from V and 2 bases from J, with 9 bases between. The CDR3 is made up of 13 amino acids. The V gene's germline CDR1 is SGHRS and CDR2 YFSETQ. The CDR3 bases are TGCGCCAGCAGCCCTGAGAAGAACTATGGCTACACCTTC. Its translation is CASSPEKNYGYTF.

This chain connects TRBV15 to TRBJ2-2, with D possibly matching TRBD1 (6 bases). V lost 4 bases and J 6 bases, leaving 21 bases between the germline ends. The germline V gene has CDR1 LNHNV and CDR2 YYDKDF (reference sequence). The CDR3 extends over 17 amino acids. The CDR3 loop reads CATSTAVIRGSAGELFF. For the CDR3, the DNA is TGTGCCACCAGCACCGCCGTTATCAGGGGATCAGCCGGGGAGCTGTTTTTT.

The chain recombines TRBV28 with TRBJ1-1, with 7 bases aligning to TRBD1. V lost 0 bases, J lost 7 bases, and 11 bases stayed unmatched. Germline CDR1 MDHEN, CDR2 SYDVKM. The CDR3 contains 16 residues. In DNA form, the CDR3 reads TGTGCCAGCAGTTTATGGGGGGCACAGGGGTTGGGTGAAGCTTTCTTT. It specifies CASSLWGAQGLGEAFF. Full variable domain (rest looked up from reference TRBV28 and TRBJ1-1): DVKVTQSSRYLVKRTGEKVFLECVQDMDHENMFWYRQDPGLGLRLIYFSYDVKMKEKGDIPEGYSVSREKKERFSLILESASTNQTSMYLCASSLWGAQGLGEAFFGQGTRLTVV.

This chain joins TRBV5-1 and TRBJ2-7; perhaps TRBD1 as D (5 bases). The V gene lost 3 bases and the J gene lost 4 bases, with 17 bases spanning the gap. Germline CDR1 reads SGHRS; CDR2 reads YFSETQ. This CDR3 has 15 amino acids. The CDR3 sequence: CASSSGAGPQYEQYF. The CDR3 DNA reads as TGCGCCAGCAGCTCCGGAGCAGGGCCCCAATACGAGCAGTACTTC.

The V and J genes are TRBV4-2 and TRBJ2-7; 7 bases are shared with TRBD2. The CDR3 loop spans 15 amino acids. After removal of 0 bases from V and 0 bases from J, the junction contained 2 bases not matched to a gene. From germline, CDR1 is LGHNA and CDR2 YNFKEQ. CDR3 sequence (DNA): TGTGCCAGCAGCCAAGAGCGGGGGAGCTCCTACGAGCAGTACTTC. Protein product: CASSQERGSSYEQYF.

This clone showed up just once. The J gene is TRBJ1-5, the V gene TRBV4-1; 7 nucleotides agree with TRBD1. CDR3 length equals 15 residues. Unmatched junction bases numbered 6, after V lost 4 bases and J lost 3 bases. Per the germline V gene, CDR1 is MGHRA and CDR2 is YSYEKL. CDR3 DNA sequence: TGCGCCAGCAGCCGTGACAGGGTCCTCAATCAGCCCCAGCATTTT. Amino acid sequence: CASSRDRVLNQPQHF.

The genes are TRBV5-1 and TRBJ1-2; 9 bases line up with TRBD1. CDR1 is SGHRS and CDR2 is YFSETQ in the germline V gene. The CDR3 sequence is 14 residues long. V lost 0 bases, J lost 6 bases, and 3 bases stayed unmatched. CDR3 sequence reads: CASSLDRGLDGYTF. CDR3 DNA sequence: TGCGCCAGCAGCTTGGACAGGGGGCTGGATGGCTACACCTTC.

The chain uses TRBV7-3 and TRBJ2-1, with 9 bases aligning to TRBD1. Germline V gives CDR1 SGHTA, CDR2 FQGTGA. The V segment lost 7 bases and the J segment 7 bases; nucleotides outside the gene matches: 17. This CDR3 spans 17 amino acids. CDR3 coding DNA: TGTGCCAGCATCGTAGCGGAAGGACAGGGGTATTATAATGAGCAGTTCTTC. As protein: CASIVAEGQGYYNEQFF.

The CDR3: CASGRNPNGYTF. The CDR3 coding sequence is TGTGCTAGTGGGCGAAACCCAAATGGCTACACCTTC. The V and J genes are TRBV12-5 and TRBJ1-2; D not resolved. This CDR3 has 12 amino acids. From germline, CDR1 is LGHNT and CDR2 FRNRAP. V lost 6 bases to trimming and J lost 6 bases, with 11 bases between them. The full variable domain, its missing parts supplied by reference TRBV12-5 and TRBJ1-2, is DARVTQTPRHKVTEMGQEVTMRCQPILGHNTVFWYRQTMMQGLELLAYFRNRAPLDDSGMPKDRFSAEMPDATLATLKIQPSEPRDSAVYFCASGRNPNGYTFGSGTRLTVV.